Sequencing of this TCR beta chain was carried out in a study of cytomegalovirus exposure and HLA in healthy donors. Study observations and caveats: The CMV antigen specificity of a few CMV-associated chains was confirmed through in vitro analysis. A later analysis found common viral pathogens apparently linked to several of the most significant clusters.

On this clone itself: Antigen: not known.

This CDR3 comprises 17 residues. The junction had 17 bases not matched to a gene; V was cut back by 3 bases and J by 6 bases. CDR1 is SGHNT, CDR2 YYREEE, per germline (reference sequence). Primers included in the PCR were 60 Vbeta and 13 Jbeta primers. Method: immunoSEQ multiplex PCR; TCRdb's copy keeps in-frame clones and lacks some. The sample has approximately 140,000 clones, 70% to 85% seen once; the top ten hold 4% to 5%. This receptor was taken from a man in his forties in good health and CMV-seropositive. This chain links TRBV5-4 with TRBJ2-7; TRBD1 aligns across 8 bases. Sequenced material: PBMCs. For the CDR3, the DNA is TGTGCCAGCAGCTCCATGACAGGGGTGGCATCCTGGAGCGAGCAGTACTTC. This sequence encodes CASSSMTGVASWSEQYF.